Presented here are 13 T cell receptor beta chains from one specimen sequenced in a study of early T cells in non-severe SARS-CoV-2 infection. From the 5' RACE reads, TCRdb called clonotypes with MiXCR, one entry per CDR3 protein. The table includes tens of thousands of distinct CDR3 sequences, 5.6% detected once. The sequenced sample was whole blood. These receptors were collected from an adult who was a healthcare worker with PCR-confirmed SARS-CoV-2 infection or an uninfected control (not recorded which).

This clonotype was recorded many times. The rearrangement uses TRBV12-3 or TRBV12-4 and TRBJ1-5; possible D gene TRBD1, 5 bases. The CDR3 covers 14 residues. V lost 5 bases, J lost 4 bases, and 12 bases lay in between. CDR3 sequence (DNA): TGTGCCAGCAGTCTAGGGGTTCCAAATCAGCCCCAGCATTTT. Amino acids: CASSLGVPNQPQHF.

In its sample, this clonotype was seen a few times. This chain joins TRBV7-2 and TRBJ1-4; D might be TRBD1 (6 bases). Trimming stripped 3 bases from V and 6 bases from J, with 17 bases between. Germline V CDR1 and CDR2: SGHTA, FQGNSA. This CDR3 contains 16 residues. The CDR3 sequence is CASSFSTGGAYEKLFF. The CDR3 nucleotides are TGTGCCAGCAGCTTCAGCACGGGGGGCGCGTATGAAAAACTGTTTTTT.

This clonotype was recorded at least ten times. The gene calls are TRBV11-2 and TRBJ2-7; 9 bases align to TRBD1. Trimming removed 2 bases from V and 4 bases from J; junction bases left unmatched: 9. From germline, CDR1 is SGHAT and CDR2 FQNNGV. This CDR3 contains 16 residues. CDR3 protein: CASSLRTGGSVYEQYF. CDR3 in DNA: TGTGCCAGCAGCTTACGAACAGGGGGCAGTGTATACGAGCAGTACTTC.

Many counts were recorded for this clonotype. V usage is TRBV27 and J usage is TRBJ2-2, with unresolved D. The CDR3 totals 15 residues. V lost 4 bases and J lost 1, with 10 bases in between. The germline CDR1 and CDR2 sequences are MNHEY and SMNVEV (reference sequence). The CDR3 nucleotides are TGTGCCAGCAGTTACCGGTTGGGGAACACCGGGGAGCTGTTTTTT. It yields the protein CASSYRLGNTGELFF.

The table lists this clonotype with a few counts. The CDR3 bases are TGTGCCAGCACCGGAGGGGCCACTGAAGCTTTCTTT. This encodes CASTGGATEAFF. The chain employs TRBV6-1 and TRBJ1-1, with D perhaps TRBD1 (5 bases). Trimming shortened V by 7 bases and J by 4 bases, and 10 bases separated the two germline ends. The germline CDR1 and CDR2 sequences are MNHNS and SASEGT. CDR3 length: 12 amino acids.

This clonotype was observed at least ten times. The chain joins TRBV3-1 to TRBJ2-7, with TRBD2 matching over 9 bases. Germline V lookup: CDR1 LGHDT, CDR2 YNNKEL (reference sequence). CDR3 length: 12 residues. V dropped 11 bases and J dropped 6; count of bases not matched to a gene: 8. The CDR3 DNA reads as TGTGCCGCCGGCGGGAGGGGAATCGAGCAGTACTTC. Amino acid sequence: CAAGGRGIEQYF.

In its sample, this clonotype was seen many times. The chain recombines TRBV1 with TRBJ2-7; the table's D gene call, TRBD1, was not cross checked with the DNA. TRBV1 is a pseudogene locus. CDR3 size: 15 residues. The CDR3 reads CTSSRADRSNYEQYF. The CDR3 region has the DNA TGCACCAGCAGCCGCGCGGACAGATCCAACTACGAGCAGTACTTC.

This clonotype has more than one count but fewer than ten. V gene TRBV20-1 combines with J gene TRBJ2-3; no reliable D call. The CDR3 totals 12 residues. V was pared by 3 bases and J by 2 bases, with 6 bases between. The germline V gene encodes CDR1 DFQATT and CDR2 SNEGSKA (reference sequence). The CDR3 region is CSARVPTDTQYF. Here the CDR3 DNA reads TGCAGTGCTAGGGTCCCCACAGATACGCAGTATTTT.

This clonotype was found a few times. The chain uses TRBV7-7 and TRBJ2-3, with 7 bases that match TRBD2. The CDR3 runs to 13 residues. Germline V lookup: CDR1 SSHAT, CDR2 FNYEAQ (reference sequence). V was pared by 5 bases and J by 4 bases, with 3 bases of the junction left unmatched. The DNA for the CDR3 is TGTGCCAGCAGCGCCGCGGGGGCAGATACGCAGTATTTT. This encodes CASSAAGADTQYF.

This clonotype was observed at least ten times. The chain joins TRBV20-1 to TRBJ2-3, with TRBD2 matching 8 bases. From germline, CDR1 is DFQATT and CDR2 SNEGSKA (reference sequence). V was pared by 6 bases and J by 0 bases, with 11 bases of the junction left unmatched. The CDR3 has 16 amino acids. CDR3 sequence (DNA): TGCAGTGCCCTTAGCGGGGACTACTCTAGCACAGATACGCAGTATTTT. This translates into CSALSGDYSSTDTQYF.

This clonotype was counted a few times. The gene calls are TRBV5-6 and TRBJ2-5; TRBD2 matches at 8 bases. The CDR3 loop spans 15 amino acids. In germline, CDR1 is SGHDT, CDR2 YYEEEE. V lost 4 bases, J lost 4 bases, and 9 bases stayed unmatched. The CDR3, as DNA: TGTGCCAGCAGCCGAGGGACTAGGGGGTCAGAGACCCAGTACTTC. Protein: CASSRGTRGSETQYF.

The sample holds a few counts of this clonotype. This sequence joins TRBV6-2 or TRBV6-3 and TRBJ1-1, with D tentatively TRBD1 (5 bases). Trimming removed 1 base at V and 4 bases at J, with 10 bases between. The germline CDR1 and CDR2 sequences are MNHEY and SVGEGT. The CDR3 consists of 14 residues. CDR3 protein: CASSYLVGATEAFF. CDR3 DNA sequence: TGTGCCAGCAGTTACTTGGTAGGGGCCACTGAAGCTTTCTTT.

The table lists this clonotype with many counts. The V call is TRBV29-1, the J call TRBJ1-2, with unresolved D. Between the trimmed V and J ends, which lost 3 bases and 2 bases, there was a span of 10 bases. Germline CDR1 is SQVTM and CDR2 is ANQGSEA. The CDR3 is 13 amino acids. The CDR3 DNA sequence: TGCAGCGTTGATGCGGCGGGGAACTATGGCTACACCTTC. Its translation: CSVDAAGNYGYTF.